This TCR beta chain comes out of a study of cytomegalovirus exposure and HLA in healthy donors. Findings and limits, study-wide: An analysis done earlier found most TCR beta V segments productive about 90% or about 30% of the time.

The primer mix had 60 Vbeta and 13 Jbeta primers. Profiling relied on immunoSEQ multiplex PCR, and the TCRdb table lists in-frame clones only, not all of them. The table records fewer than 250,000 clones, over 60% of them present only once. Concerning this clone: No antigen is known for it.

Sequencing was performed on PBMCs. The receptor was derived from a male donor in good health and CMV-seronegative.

As DNA, the CDR3 is TGCGCCAGCAGCCAAGAATCCACCTCGGCGCAGTATTTT. Translating it yields CASSQESTSAQYF. The chain links TRBV4-3 to TRBJ2-3; D is undetermined. V lost 0 bases and J 10 bases, leaving 11 bases between the germline ends. Germline loops: CDR1 LGHNA, CDR2 YSLEER. This CDR3 has 13 amino acids.